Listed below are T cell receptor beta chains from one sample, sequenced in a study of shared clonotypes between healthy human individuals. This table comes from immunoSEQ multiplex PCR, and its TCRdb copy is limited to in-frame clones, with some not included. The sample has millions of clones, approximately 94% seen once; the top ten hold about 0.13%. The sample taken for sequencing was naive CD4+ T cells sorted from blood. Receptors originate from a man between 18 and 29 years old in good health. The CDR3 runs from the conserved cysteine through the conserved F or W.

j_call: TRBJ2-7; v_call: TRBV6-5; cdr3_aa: CASSYGGQAYEQYF
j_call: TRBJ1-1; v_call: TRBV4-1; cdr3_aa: CASSQESVNTEAFF
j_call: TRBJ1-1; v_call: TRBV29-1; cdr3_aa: CSVNRGAAEAFF
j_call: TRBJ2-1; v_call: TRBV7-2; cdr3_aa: CASSPRPFDNEQFF
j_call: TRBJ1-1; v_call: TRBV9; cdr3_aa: CASSGDMREKAFF
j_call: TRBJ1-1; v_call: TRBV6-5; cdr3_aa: CASSSGRLMNTEAFF
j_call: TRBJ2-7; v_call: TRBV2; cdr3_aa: CASRPHLGGPSEQYF
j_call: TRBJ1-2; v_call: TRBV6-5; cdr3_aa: CASRDRGHGYTF
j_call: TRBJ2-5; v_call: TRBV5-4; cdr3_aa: CASSWHSETQYF
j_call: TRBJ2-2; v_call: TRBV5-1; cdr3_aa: CASSAREGRVGELFF
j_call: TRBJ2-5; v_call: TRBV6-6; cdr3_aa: CASSGLGGQETQYF
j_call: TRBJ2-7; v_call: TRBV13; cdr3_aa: CASSFRTSGSYEQYF
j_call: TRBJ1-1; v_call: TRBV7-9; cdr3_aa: CASSFTGATEAFF
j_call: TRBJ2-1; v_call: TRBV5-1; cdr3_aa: CASSLYRDRDRNEQFF
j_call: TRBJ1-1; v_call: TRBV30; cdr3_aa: CAWSPYGTEAFF
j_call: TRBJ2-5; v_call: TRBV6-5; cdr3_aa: CASSKLAAPWETQYF
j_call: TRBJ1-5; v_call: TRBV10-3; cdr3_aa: CAISDGGNQPQHF
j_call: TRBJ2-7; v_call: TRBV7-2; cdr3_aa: CASSPGGASGTYEQYF
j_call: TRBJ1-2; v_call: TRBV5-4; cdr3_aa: CASRGTGFVDGYTF
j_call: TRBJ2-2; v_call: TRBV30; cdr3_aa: CAWNHGEVFGELFF
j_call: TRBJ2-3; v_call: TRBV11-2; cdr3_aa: CASSVDRGRADTQYF
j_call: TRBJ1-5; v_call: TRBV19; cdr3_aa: CASTTGQRNQPQHF
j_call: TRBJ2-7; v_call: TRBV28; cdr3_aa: CASSLRGYEQYF
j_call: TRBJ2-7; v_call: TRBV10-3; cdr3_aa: CAISEGTSGNSYEQYF
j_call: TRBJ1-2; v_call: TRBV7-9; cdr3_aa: CASSLGLMDGYTF
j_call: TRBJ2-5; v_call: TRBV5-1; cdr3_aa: CASSLVQGATGETQYF
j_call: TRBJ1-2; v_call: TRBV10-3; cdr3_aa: CAISVGQGSGGYTF
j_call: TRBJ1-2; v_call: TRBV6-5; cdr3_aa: CASSSPTGTASYGYTF
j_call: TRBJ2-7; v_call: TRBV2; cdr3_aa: CASSGQVIPGEQYF
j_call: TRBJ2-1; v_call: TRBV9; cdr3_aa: CASSVSYNEQFF
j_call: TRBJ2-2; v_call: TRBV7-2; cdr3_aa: CASSLVVTTGELFF
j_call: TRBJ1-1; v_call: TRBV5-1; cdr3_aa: CASSLQVVNTEAFF
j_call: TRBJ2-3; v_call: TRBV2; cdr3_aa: CAAARVGTDTQYF
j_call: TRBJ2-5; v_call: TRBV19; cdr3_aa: CASSIARRQETQYF
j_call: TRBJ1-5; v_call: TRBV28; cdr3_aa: CASSFNNRDNQPQHF
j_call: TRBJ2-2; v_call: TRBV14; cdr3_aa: CASSQVPLGQGAYTGELFF
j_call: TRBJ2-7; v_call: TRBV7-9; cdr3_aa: CASSYGEAYEQYF
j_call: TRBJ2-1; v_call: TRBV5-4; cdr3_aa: CASSLDLGQGYNEQFF
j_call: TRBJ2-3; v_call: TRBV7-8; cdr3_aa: CASSSPLSAGDTQYF
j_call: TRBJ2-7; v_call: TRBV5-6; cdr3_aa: CASSLGTDITYEQYF
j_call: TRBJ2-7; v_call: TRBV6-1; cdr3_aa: CASSQGVEQYF
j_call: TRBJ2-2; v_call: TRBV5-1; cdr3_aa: CASSLDWEAGELFF
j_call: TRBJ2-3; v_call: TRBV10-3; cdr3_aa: CAIFNGLADRSSTDTQYF
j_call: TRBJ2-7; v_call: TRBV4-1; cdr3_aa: CASSQPGQGRYEQYF
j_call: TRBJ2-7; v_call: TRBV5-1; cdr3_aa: CASSLGRILYEQYF
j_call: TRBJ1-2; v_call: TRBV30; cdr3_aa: CAWSDWALWTF
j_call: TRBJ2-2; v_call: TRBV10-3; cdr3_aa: CAISGPDGSTGELFF
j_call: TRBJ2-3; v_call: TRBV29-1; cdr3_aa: CSVEDPPTADTQYF
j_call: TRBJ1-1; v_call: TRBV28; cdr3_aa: CASSFRGAGNTEAFF
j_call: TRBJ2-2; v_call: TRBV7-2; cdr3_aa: CASSPPPAGELFF
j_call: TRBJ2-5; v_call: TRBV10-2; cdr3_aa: CASSRPKETQYF
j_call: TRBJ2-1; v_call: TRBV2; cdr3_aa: CASSVALAGNNEQFF
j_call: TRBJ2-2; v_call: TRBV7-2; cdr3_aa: CASSPRGPRAGELFF
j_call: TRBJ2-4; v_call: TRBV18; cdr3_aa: CASSPSRAGGNLQYF
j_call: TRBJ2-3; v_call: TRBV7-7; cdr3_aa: CASRGAGDTQYF
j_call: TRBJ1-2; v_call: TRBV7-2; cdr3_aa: CASSLDSYGYTF
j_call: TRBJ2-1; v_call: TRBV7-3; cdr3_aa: CASSFDPGANEQFF
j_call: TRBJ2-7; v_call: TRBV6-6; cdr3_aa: CASSYGKGGRMYEQYF
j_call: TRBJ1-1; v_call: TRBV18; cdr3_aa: CASSPPSGGTTEAFF
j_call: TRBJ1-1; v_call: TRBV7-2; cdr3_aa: CASSLAGPMNTEAFF